This T cell receptor beta chain was sequenced in a study of T cells in narcolepsy listed by TCRdb under 2018. About the full investigation: The study enrolled patients with narcolepsy type 1 or type 2 (NT1, NT2) together with healthy control donors. The study sought autoreactive T cells targeting hypocretin neuron self-antigens (hypocretin, TRIB2) in narcolepsy patients, using TCR Vbeta sequencing to track clonotypes in blood and CSF.

Summary of the overall study and its limitations: No sequences matching autoreactive T cell clones were contained in some blood memory CD4+ repertoires from patients and controls. Numbers of sequenced blood memory CD4+ clonotypes were comparable, averaging around 40,000 in patients and more than 30,000 in controls. HCRT-specific and TRIB2-specific autoreactive clonotypes were highlighted in plots that compared CD4+ T cell clonotypes in CSF versus blood from the same patient. According to the report, autoreactive clonotypes were detected serially in the blood of the same patients and of different patients, but not in healthy controls.

For TCR Vbeta sequencing, memory CD4+ T cells were sorted ex vivo from the peripheral blood of both healthy controls and narcolepsy patients. The CDR3 has 15 amino acids, counting the end cysteine and phenylalanine. Solely the CDR3 DNA is kept, with 45 bases framed from the first base. Relative to germline, V is 6 bases shorter and J is 3 bases shorter, with 17 bases between their ends. Looking up the germline V gene yields CDR1 SGHTA and CDR2 FQGNSA. Library generation was performed with the immunoSEQ multiplex PCR assay. Sourced from immuneACCESS, this table was stored by TCRdb with only in-frame sequences that have V and J called. A share of the clones is absent; for the studies checked, an unresolved V gene accounts for under half, and the remainder has no known explanation. This sample comprises some 35,000 clones, 81% of them detected only once. The top ten clonotypes cover 2% to 2.5% of the sample.

To note about this clone: What antigen it recognizes has not been identified. No per-base quality is available; no much larger clone lies one base away.

The sequence joins TRBV7-2 to TRBJ2-5; the D gene remains uncertain. The TCR was taken from a human donor in good health. Source material: memory (CD45RA-) CD4+ T cells from blood. Taken with the paper, the label for cell subset or site translates to: memory T cells sorted ex vivo from peripheral blood. CDR3 region: CASRSARAAKETQYF. At the DNA level, the sequence is TGTGCCAGCAGGTCCGCCCGGGCGGCAAAAGAGACCCAGTACTTC.